A single sample gave rise to the 21 T cell receptor beta chains below, sequenced in a study of T cells in Graves' hyperthyroidism and ophthalmopathy. Using RNA transcripts as the source, TCR beta CDR3 regions were amplified. The HTBI primer set served for first-round RT-PCR of the TCR CDR3. From the multiplex PCR reads, TCRdb called clonotypes with MiXCR, one entry per CDR3 protein. The sample contains a few hundred thousand distinct CDR3 sequences, less than 20% of which appear only once. Sequenced material: blood. These receptor sequences come from a woman in her twenties or thirties with Graves' hyperthyroidism.

This clonotype appeared a few times. The genes are TRBV5-1 and TRBJ1-1; 11 nucleotides align to TRBD1. Germline V gives CDR1 SGHRS, CDR2 YFSETQ. The trim removed 3 bases at V and 0 bases at J, leaving 10 bases unmatched. The CDR3 is 18 residues long. CDR3 sequence reads: CASSWGLGQGALNTEAFF. Written as DNA, the CDR3 is TGCGCCAGCAGCTGGGGACTTGGACAGGGGGCTTTGAACACTGAAGCTTTCTTT.

About this clonotype: This CDR3 fails to terminate in the conserved phenylalanine or tryptophan, so it likely reflects a read error. The rearrangement joins TRBV19 to TRBJ2-5; the D gene is possibly TRBD1 (6 bases). Per the germline V gene, CDR1 is LNHDA and CDR2 is SQIVND (reference sequence). The CDR3 contains 14 residues. Trimming stripped 3 bases from V and 5 bases from J, with 13 bases between. The CDR3 sequence: CASSMRQGSETQYL. The CDR3 DNA sequence: TGTGCCAGTAGTATGAGGCAGGGGAGTGAGACCCAGTACCTC.

Many counts were recorded for this clonotype. This chain connects TRBV7-2 to TRBJ2-1; TRBD2 aligns across 8 bases. This CDR3 has 16 residues. CDR1 and CDR2 (germline): SGHTA, FQGNSA. V trimming: 2 bases; J trimming: 6 bases; junction bases outside the gene matches: 9. CDR3 sequence reads: CASSLLGLGRANEQFF. The CDR3 coding sequence is TGTGCCAGCAGCTTACTGGGACTAGGTAGAGCCAATGAGCAGTTCTTC.

This clonotype was seen repeatedly, ten times or more. The chain combines TRBV5-1 with TRBJ2-4, with 7 bases that match TRBD2. Trimming cost V 4 bases and J 8 bases; bases outside gene matches: 21. Germline CDR1 is SGHRS and CDR2 is YFSETQ. CDR3 size: 18 residues. The CDR3 nucleotides read TGCGCCAGCAGCCCGGGGACCCGGGACTACGGGACTAAAGACATTCAGTACTTC. It yields the protein CASSPGTRDYGTKDIQYF.

This clonotype was picked up many times. The genes are TRBV19 and TRBJ2-7; TRBD1 is a possible D gene (5 bases). This CDR3 is built from 16 residues. Per germline, CDR1 LNHDA and CDR2 SQIVND (reference sequence). V was shortened by 5 bases and J by 3 bases, with 20 bases between the two germline ends. The CDR3 spells CASSPTWQGGNYEQYF. The CDR3 DNA reads as TGTGCCAGTAGTCCCACCTGGCAGGGCGGAAACTACGAGCAGTACTTC.

This chain uses TRBV6-2 or TRBV6-3 with TRBJ2-7, with no clear D. Germline-derived CDR1 and CDR2 are MNHEY and SVGEGT. There are 14 residues in the CDR3. V was pared by 6 bases and J by 2 bases, with 14 bases between. The CDR3 region has the DNA TGTGCCAGCAGGTCGGTAACGGGTCCCTACGAGCAGTACTTC. It encodes CASRSVTGPYEQYF.

The count of this clonotype is one. The V call is TRBV28, the J call TRBJ2-2; TRBD1 matches at 9 bases. V shed 4 bases, J shed 5 bases, and the junction held 11 bases outside the gene matches. Germline CDR1 and CDR2: MDHEN and SYDVKM. The length of the CDR3 is 17 residues. The CDR3 DNA reads TGTGCCAGCAGTTACCTCCCGGGACAGGGCGTGACCGGGGAGCTGTTTTTT. It encodes CASSYLPGQGVTGELFF.

The chain couples TRBV7-9 to TRBJ1-2; D unclear. V was clipped by 5 bases and J by 7 bases, with 17 bases between them. In germline, CDR1 is SEHNR, CDR2 FQNEAQ (reference sequence). The CDR3 runs 14 residues. The CDR3 protein is CASSQNSAVLGYTF. DNA for the CDR3: TGTGCCAGCAGCCAAAATTCAGCTGTACTTGGCTACACCTTC.

This clonotype showed up many times. The chain uses TRBV12-3 or TRBV12-4 and TRBJ2-1; 13 nucleotides line up with TRBD2. The CDR3 is 23 residues long. V trimming: 3 bases; J trimming: 7 bases; junction bases outside the gene matches: 27. As DNA, the CDR3 is TGTGCCAGCAGTTTTAATCGGGACAGGGGTAAGGCGACTAGCGGGAGGCCGGGTAATGAGCAGTTCTTC. This gives the protein CASSFNRDRGKATSGRPGNEQFF.

This clonotype came up many times. The chain links TRBV18 to TRBJ2-7; D perhaps matches TRBD1 (6 bases). Trimming removed 1 base at V and 5 bases at J, with 9 bases between. This CDR3 has 13 residues. CDR1 and CDR2 (germline): KGHSH, LQKENI. The CDR3 coding sequence is TGTGCCAGCTCACCACTCCACAGGGACGAGCAGTACTTC. Its protein product is CASSPLHRDEQYF.

This clonotype showed up many times. V and J are TRBV5-1 and TRBJ1-5; 9 positions agree with TRBD1. This CDR3 spans 15 amino acids. The junction had 8 bases not matched to a gene; V was cut back by 4 bases and J by 6 bases. The germline V gene encodes CDR1 SGHRS and CDR2 YFSETQ. The CDR3 region is CASSLGTGTGQPQHF. The CDR3 bases are TGCGCCAGCAGCCTGGGGACAGGGACTGGTCAGCCCCAGCATTTT.

This clonotype appeared many times. The genes are TRBV13 and TRBJ2-3, with 11 bases fitting TRBD2. Germline trimming cut 4 bases from V and 2 bases from J; bases unmatched to any gene: 14. Germline CDR1 reads PRHDT; CDR2 reads FYEKMQ (reference sequence). CDR3 size: 19 residues. In DNA form, the CDR3 reads TGTGCCAGCAGCTCCACTACTAGCGGGAGAGTGTATCCCACAGATACGCAGTATTTT. The encoded protein is CASSSTTSGRVYPTDTQYF.

This clonotype was observed many times. The CDR3 nucleotides are TGTGCCACCAGTGCCTCGGGACAGGGGACGAATGAGCAGTTCTTC. This codes for CATSASGQGTNEQFF. The rearrangement uses TRBV24-1 and TRBJ2-1, with 10 bases fitting TRBD1. The CDR3 is made up of 15 amino acids. J gave up 7 bases and V 5 bases, and 7 bases lay outside the gene matches. Germline CDR1 is KGHDR and CDR2 is SFDVKD.

V is TRBV19 and J is TRBJ1-5; 7 nucleotides align to TRBD1. The germline V gene encodes CDR1 LNHDA and CDR2 SQIVND (reference sequence). This CDR3 is built from 17 residues. V shed 3 bases, J shed 2 bases, and the junction held 10 bases outside the gene matches. For the CDR3, the DNA is TGTGCCAGTAGTATCCCAAACATCGGACAGGGCAATCAGCCCCAGCATTTT. It encodes CASSIPNIGQGNQPQHF.

This clonotype was picked up many times. The chain combines TRBV30 with TRBJ1-4; no clear D. The CDR3 spans 11 residues. The germline V and J ends were trimmed by 7 bases and 10 bases, with 13 bases remaining between them. The germline V gene encodes CDR1 GTSNPN and CDR2 SVGIG (reference sequence). The CDR3 reads CALDALGKLFF. CDR3 DNA sequence: TGTGCCTTGGACGCTTTGGGAAAACTGTTTTTT.

This clonotype was recorded at least ten times. This chain connects TRBV6-2 or TRBV6-3 to TRBJ2-7; D is ambiguous. Trimming took 7 bases from V and 6 from J, leaving 31 bases between them. CDR1 and CDR2 (germline): MNHEY, SVGEGT. The CDR3 covers 18 residues. The CDR3 sequence is CASTRPDERRRELGEQYF. The CDR3 DNA reads TGTGCCAGCACCCGACCCGACGAACGAAGAAGGGAACTGGGCGAGCAGTACTTC.

This clonotype has just a few counts. The CDR3 DNA follows: TGTGCCAGCAGCTTCGATCCTGGACTAGCCACCAATGAGCAGTTCTTC. Protein sequence: CASSFDPGLATNEQFF. This chain links TRBV7-9 with TRBJ2-1, with 8 nucleotides matching TRBD2. Germline V gene data show CDR1 as SEHNR and CDR2 as FQNEAQ (reference sequence). J lost 6 bases, V lost 3 bases, and 10 bases had no gene match. The CDR3 totals 16 residues.

The sample holds many counts of this clonotype. V gene TRBV5-1 combines with J gene TRBJ1-5; D call uncertain. V was trimmed by 2 bases and J by 3 bases, leaving 9 bases between them. Germline CDR1 and CDR2: SGHRS and YFSETQ. This CDR3 has 14 residues. The CDR3 region is CASSLGSYNQPQHF. The CDR3 nucleotides are TGCGCCAGCAGCTTAGGGAGTTACAATCAGCCCCAGCATTTT.

V usage is TRBV7-9 and J usage is TRBJ1-2, with 7 nucleotides matching TRBD1. CDR1 is SEHNR and CDR2 is FQNEAQ in the germline V gene (reference sequence). The CDR3 contains 11 residues. V shed 11 bases and J 3 bases; nucleotides not matched to a gene: 3. CDR3 loop: CAATGDYGYTF. CDR3 DNA: TGTGCCGCCACAGGGGACTATGGCTACACCTTC.

The CDR3, as DNA: TGTGCCAGCAGTTTAAGGGGACAGGGTTCAGATACGCAGTATTTT. This encodes CASSLRGQGSDTQYF. The chain carries TRBV28 and TRBJ2-3; the match to TRBD1 covers 9 bases. The CDR3 totals 15 residues. Per the germline V gene, CDR1 is MDHEN and CDR2 is SYDVKM. Germline trimming cut 2 bases from V and 4 bases from J; bases unmatched to any gene: 4. Full variable domain (missing parts from reference TRBV28 and TRBJ2-3): DVKVTQSSRYLVKRTGEKVFLECVQDMDHENMFWYRQDPGLGLRLIYFSYDVKMKEKGDIPEGYSVSREKKERFSLILESASTNQTSMYLCASSLRGQGSDTQYFGPGTRLTVL.

In this sample, this clonotype turned up many times. This rearrangement joins TRBV18 to TRBJ1-1; 10 bases are a match to TRBD1. Per the germline V gene, CDR1 is KGHSH and CDR2 is LQKENI. Trimming cost V 6 bases and J 7 bases; bases outside gene matches: 11. The CDR3 extends over 15 amino acids. CDR3 DNA sequence: TGTGCCAGCTCTCGACAGGGGGCTGTGGAAGGTGAAGCTTTCTTT. Encoded protein: CASSRQGAVEGEAFF.